The entry below describes one TCR beta chain. Between the trimmed V and J ends, which lost 1 base and 8 bases, there was a span of 12 bases. The CDR3 runs 14 residues. Germline assignment: CDR1 SGHTA and CDR2 FQGNSA. This record belongs to a study of T cell changes during pregnancy in multiple sclerosis. This table comes from immunoSEQ multiplex PCR, and its TCRdb copy is limited to in-frame clones, with some not included. The sample lists around 56,000 clones, about 94% occurring once. This chain joins TRBV7-2 and TRBJ2-1; a weak D match, TRBD2 (5 bases). This receptor was taken from a female donor with multiple sclerosis, enrolled in a pregnancy study. Sequenced material: CD8+ T cells from peripheral blood mononuclear cells, taken after pregnancy. The CDR3 bases are TGTGCCAGCAGCTTAGGGGATGGGAGTTATGAGCAGTTCTTC. Translating it yields CASSLGDGSYEQFF.